The TCR beta chain described here comes from a study of blood T cell repertoires in COVID-19. In the study overall: Samples taken during acute and convalescent COVID-19 were collected in the United States, Italy and Spain. T cells, B-cell-depleted T cells, or PBMCs provided the cDNA or gDNA that served as material.

Methods used by the authors: Reference gene primer amplification yielded estimated nucleated cell counts. Measured with immunoSEQ multiplex PCR; TCRdb has only the in-frame clones, and not every one. Clonal size and the V and J genes are those of that table, whereas D and trimming came from the DNA. The repertoire includes fewer than 110,000 clones, approximately 84% of them detected once, and more than 4% sits in the top ten. Per the germline V gene, CDR1 is SGDLS and CDR2 is YYNGEE. CDR3 size: 13 residues. V shed 2 bases and J shed 5 bases, with 10 bases lying between them. This clonotype originated in a human donor in a cohort sampled during active COVID-19. Material: peripheral blood. The chain is built from TRBV9 and TRBJ1-2; D remains unclear. CDR3 amino acids: CASSVQIHYGYTF. The CDR3 DNA reads as TGTGCCAGCAGCGTGCAGATTCATTATGGCTACACCTTC.